This TCR beta chain was obtained from a study of blood T cell repertoires in COVID-19 (TCRdb year 2020). Regarding the complete study: The collaborator samples originated in the United States, Italy and Spain and spanned the acute and convalescent phases of COVID-19. The samples were drawn from the first 160 participants of the ongoing ImmuneRACE study and from 1,254 subjects provided by 6 global collaborators. Nearly every sample came with metadata listing a de-identified subject ID, COVID-19 status, age in years and sex. The dataset comprised deeply sampled blood TCRbeta repertoires from subjects exposed to, actively infected with, or recovered from COVID-19. Where available, HLA class I and class II types were obtained from metadata supplied by the sample provider rather than from assay-based typing. A freely available public database, intended as a resource for researchers studying the immune response to SARS-CoV-2, is where the repertoires were released. The prospective study material was composed of cDNA or gDNA derived from T cells, B-cell-depleted T cells, or PBMCs.

Notes on this clone: Which antigen it targets is not known. No base quality values were provided; no much bigger clone lies one nucleotide off.

Whole blood was collected in K2EDTA tubes by collaborating institutions according to the institutions' own protocols. For TCRbeta analysis, collaborators shipped samples in one of three forms: frozen whole blood, isolated PBMCs, or DNA extracted from either of those sample types. Measured from the cysteine to the phenylalanine, the CDR3 is 15 residues long. Only CDR3 DNA remains: 45 bases, in frame from the first base. V lost 4 bases and J lost 8 bases, and the count of bases not matched to a germline gene is 9. The germline V gene (reference sequence) specifies SEHNR as CDR1 and FQNEAQ as CDR2. The immunoSEQ Assay, a bias-controlled multiplex PCR, was used to amplify TCRbeta CDR3 regions from genomic DNA. The published analysis was carried out like this. Nucleated cell counts per sample were estimated from amplification of reference gene primers within the assay. To quantify the absolute abundance of each unique TCRbeta CDR3 rearrangement, sequence reads were collapsed and filtered. For each sample, productive Simpson clonality was calculated as the square root of Simpson's diversity index over productive rearrangements. In its TCRdb copy, this immuneACCESS table keeps in-frame sequences only and misses some clones. Where compared with another copy, unresolved V genes explain less than half of these, and the others have no known cause. V and J calls and clone size follow that table, whereas D and trimming were derived from the DNA. Present in this sample are about 130,000 clones, about 85% of which were seen just once. The ten most abundant clones make up about 7% of the sample.

Findings and caveats that apply to the study as a whole: Clinical and demographic metadata were provided uncurated, with the amount varying by source and participant.

The sequenced sample consisted of peripheral blood. The receptor chain draws on TRBV7-9 and TRBJ2-1; 9 middle bases align to TRBD1. This clonotype was sampled from a man older than 75 with active or convalescent COVID-19. The sequence in DNA is TGTGCCAGCAGCTGGGGGGACAGGGTTAAGGATGAGCAGTTCTTC. This codes for CASSWGDRVKDEQFF.